The entry that follows covers one TCR beta chain sequence. Its target is unknown. Using immunoSEQ multiplex PCR, the repertoire was profiled, and TCRdb retains in-frame clones only, with some absent. In the table there are hundreds of thousands of clones, around nine tenths of which are singletons. These data originate in a study of cytomegalovirus exposure and HLA in healthy donors. Overall study results and limits: For most TCR sequences rarity was the rule, although some public TCRs occurred in many donors.

V was cut by 1 base and J by 4 bases, with 20 bases left in between. Looked up from germline, CDR1 is SGHDT and CDR2 is YYEEEE. The CDR3 sequence is 17 residues long. The TCR originated in a man younger than 35 in good health and CMV-seronegative. This chain links TRBV5-6 with TRBJ1-1; tentatively, D is TRBD1 (6 bases). Sequencing input: PBMCs. CDR3 DNA sequence: TGTGCCAGCAGCTTGAGGGGGTTGGCGTGGGAAGGCACTGAAGCTTTCTTT. Translated: CASSLRGLAWEGTEAFF.